This T cell receptor (beta chain) was sequenced in a study of T cells in tumors after PD-1 blockade (dated by TCRdb to between 2018 and 2021). Concerning the study at large: Exclusion criteria were prior checkpoint blockade, use of systemic immunosuppressants, or recent radiotherapy or other anti-cancer therapy within 4 weeks. To compare blood and tumor clonotypes, bulk TCR sequencing was performed on 10 peripheral blood samples from a handful of patients. Clinical response was assessed using RECIST version 1.1. A subset of patients also received ongoing daily vismodegib 150 mg during anti-PD-1 treatment. The study performed paired single-cell RNA and TCR sequencing on site-matched tumors from BCC or SCC patients before and after anti-PD-1 therapy. On average, peripheral blood samples had approximately 110,000 TCR templates (range 24,679-257,772) and some 35,000 unique clonotypes. Pembrolizumab 200 mg every 3 weeks or cemiplimab 350 mg every 2 weeks was administered to patients. Summary of the overall study and its limitations: Roughly two fifths of the TCR clonotypes from tumors also showed up in blood, and some novel exhausted tumor clones were present in pre-treatment blood, which suggests peripheral recruitment. The source of novel T cell clones was not identified and could include lymphoid organs or rare unexpanded clones within the tumor or its periphery.

Deep TCRbeta sequencing was performed with the immunoSEQ platform. In the source study's methods: For further analysis, only productive rearrangements were exported from the immunoSEQ Analyzer. Bulk TCRbeta clonotypes were assigned T cell phenotypes by matching to single-cell RNA+TCR-seq clones sharing the same TCRbeta sequence. Clone enrichment in tumor was calculated as tumor frequency divided by PBMC frequency from bulk TCR sequencing. TCRs were grouped by GLIPH into specificity groups, defined as clusters of distinct TCRs likely recognizing common antigens via shared CDR3 motifs. The table comes from immuneACCESS by way of TCRdb, which keeps in-frame sequences with V and J called. Part of the clones is missing from these tables; in studies checked, under half for an unresolved V gene and the rest for unknown reasons. D and trimming were read from the DNA, whereas the V and J calls and clone size are those reported in that table. This sample holds 34,000 or so clones; around 73% were observed only once. The top ten constitute 40% of the sample.

Read against the paper, the sample's time point label means: after anti-PD-1 therapy. For bulk TCRbeta sequencing, genomic DNA was extracted from tumor biopsies or peripheral blood, and input amounts ranged from about 550 ng to 6,004 ng. Every patient had histologically proven advanced or metastatic basal or squamous cell carcinoma and was a poor candidate for surgical resection. The basal cell carcinoma cohort comprised eleven to twelve patients, of whom roughly eight had bulk tumor TCR sequencing. Points on this clone: Its recognized antigen is unknown. Base qualities are missing; no much larger clone stands one base away.

Reading from cysteine to phenylalanine, the CDR3 counts 17 amino acids. The retained sequence is limited to the CDR3, 51 bases, with the frame set at the first base. The germline V gene (reference sequence) sets CDR1 to LGHDT and CDR2 to YNNKEL. Trimmed from V: 4 bases; trimmed from J: 6 bases; junction bases lacking a gene match: 9. The clonotype originates from a human donor with basal cell carcinoma. The chain uses TRBV3-1 (or the pseudogene TRBV3-2) and TRBJ2-1, and 13 junctional nucleotides match TRBD2. The sequencing used PBMCs, collected after anti-PD-1 treatment. The CDR3 in this case is CASSPTSGGLQFNEQFF. Here is the DNA: TGTGCCAGCAGCCCGACTAGCGGGGGGCTCCAATTCAATGAGCAGTTCTTC.